The entry below describes one T cell receptor beta chain. What it binds is not known. This entry comes from a study of cytomegalovirus exposure and HLA in healthy donors. PCR primers comprised 60 Vbeta and 13 Jbeta primers. As originally analysed: Roughly 73 million unique TCR beta chains, approximately 11 million of them shared, were counted by a later analysis. Assay used: immunoSEQ multiplex PCR; TCRdb lists only in-frame clones, some missing. V and J calls and clone size come straight from that table; D and trimming were deduced from the DNA. Of tens of thousands of clones listed, roughly 79% are singletons. Points from the study as a whole: Among TCR sequences, most were rare, though some public TCRs appeared in many donors.

CDR1 and CDR2 from the germline V gene are SGHTA and FQGNSA. The CDR3 contains 16 residues. V gave up 1 base and J gave up 1 base; unmatched junction bases: 0. The receptor's source is a woman between 35 and 50 years old in good health and CMV-seronegative. Material: PBMCs. The rearrangement joins TRBV7-2 to TRBJ2-3; TRBD2 matches 12 bases. CDR3 residues: CASSLGLAGGTDTQYF. CDR3 DNA: TGTGCCAGCAGCTTAGGACTAGCGGGGGGCACAGATACGCAGTATTTT. Looking up the rest from reference TRBV7-2 and TRBJ2-3 gives the full variable domain: GAGVSQSPSNKVTEKGKDVELRCDPISGHTALYWYRQSLGQGLEFLIYFQGNSAPDKSGLPSDRFSAERTGGSVSTLTIQRTQQEDSAVYLCASSLGLAGGTDTQYFGPGTRLTVL.